The clone carrying this T cell receptor beta chain showed up many times. What it recognizes is unknown. The data were obtained in a study of beta chain features in type 1 diabetes. Study results and caveats: Whether TCRB rearrangement is influenced by HLA type was left unresolved in this analysis. A closer apparent resemblance between naive, central memory and Treg TCRB repertoires was seen in patients than in healthy donors.

The V end was cut by 4 bases, the J end by 0 bases, with 4 bases between. The CDR3 runs to 14 residues. Germline CDR1 is MNHEY and CDR2 is SMNVEV (reference sequence). The whole isolated RNA underwent reverse transcription, so sequencing captured expressed TCRB transcripts. The data were produced by immunoSEQ multiplex PCR, yet TCRdb's version contains in-frame clones alone and is incomplete. The sample has roughly 170,000 clones, about 13% seen once; the top ten hold 0.5% to 0.75%. The chain recombines TRBV27 with TRBJ2-6; D is ambiguous. The sample was central memory CD4+ T cells from blood. The source is a young woman in good health. The CDR3 DNA reads TGTGCCAGCAGTTCCCTCTCTGGGGCCAACGTCCTGACTTTC. Residues: CASSSLSGANVLTF.